A single sample is the source of the 5 T cell receptor beta chains below, sequenced in a study of T cell changes during pregnancy in multiple sclerosis. Assay: immunoSEQ multiplex PCR; the TCRdb copy retains only in-frame clones and omits some. The profile shows some 39,000 clones, 90% to 95% of them singletons. The sample in question was CD4+ T cells from peripheral blood mononuclear cells, obtained in the third trimester of pregnancy. These receptors all stem from a female donor in good health, enrolled as a control in a pregnancy study.

CDR3 sequence: CATKTGGPGSGNTIYF. CDR3 DNA sequence: TGTGCCACCAAGACGGGGGGCCCCGGCTCTGGAAACACCATATATTTT. V usage is TRBV10-3 and J usage is TRBJ1-3; TRBD1 is a possible D gene (6 bases). Germline loops: CDR1 ENHRY, CDR2 SYGVKD. The V gene lost 10 bases and the J gene lost 0 bases, with 19 bases spanning the gap. The CDR3 runs 16 residues.

This chain links TRBV6-5 with TRBJ1-6, with no clear D. The CDR3 contains 12 residues. CDR1 MNHEY and CDR2 SVGAGI come from the germline V gene. Trimming stripped 11 bases from V and 0 bases from J, with 5 bases between. The chain's CDR3 is CAASSYNSPLHF. In DNA form, the CDR3 reads TGTGCCGCGAGCTCCTATAATTCACCCCTCCACTTT.

The V and J genes are TRBV4-2 and TRBJ1-2; 9 bases match TRBD1. Germline V gives CDR1 LGHNA, CDR2 YNFKEQ. CDR3 length: 17 residues. The V segment lost 3 bases and the J segment 5 bases; nucleotides outside the gene matches: 13. The CDR3 bases are TGTGCCAGCAGCCATACGGGACAGGGCCTTAAGAGGTATGGCTACACCTTC. As protein: CASSHTGQGLKRYGYTF.

The chain recombines TRBV19 with TRBJ2-7, with D possibly being TRBD2 (5 bases). The CDR3 runs to 15 residues. Germline V gene lookup returns CDR1 LNHDA and CDR2 SQIVND (reference sequence). V was trimmed by 2 bases and J by 3 bases, leaving 14 bases between them. This CDR3 reads CASSIFPGTDYEQYF. CDR3 bases: TGTGCCAGTAGTATATTTCCGGGAACCGACTACGAGCAGTACTTC.

The chain links TRBV27 to TRBJ2-1, with D tentatively TRBD1 (5 bases). CDR1 is MNHEY and CDR2 is SMNVEV in the germline V gene (reference sequence). CDR3 length: 13 amino acids. Trimming removed 4 bases at V and 8 bases at J, with 12 bases between. The CDR3 reads CASSSPDKHEQFF. CDR3 DNA sequence: TGTGCCAGCAGTTCGCCGGACAAACATGAGCAGTTCTTC.